This T cell receptor beta chain was identified during a study of follicular helper T cells after annual influenza vaccination. Study information: For some subjects, blood spans the 2013-2014, 2014-2015 and 2015-2016 annual vaccinations. Study conclusions and caveats: The much larger non-cTfh compartments may have been undersampled. ICOS+CD38+ cTfh clonality change tracked circulating plasmablast frequency change.

Germline CDR1 reads SGHVS; CDR2 reads FQNEAQ. The CDR3 loop spans 12 amino acids. Trimming took 3 bases from V and 6 from J, leaving 8 bases between them. The time point here: 2015-2016 season, 7 days after influenza vaccination. Clones were sequenced by immunoSEQ multiplex PCR, and TCRdb holds only the in-frame ones, with some missing. The sample records 6,000 to 7,500 clones, 80% to 90% being singletons. With regard to this clone: The antigen remains undetermined.

The sequence was collected from an adult who received the influenza vaccine. The input for sequencing was CXCR5- memory CD4+ T cells sorted from blood, taken 7 days after influenza vaccination. V gene TRBV7-8 combines with J gene TRBJ1-1, with D tentatively TRBD1 (6 bases). The CDR3, as DNA: TGTGCCAGCAGCTTTCAGGGGTCTGAAGCTTTCTTT. Its protein product is CASSFQGSEAFF.